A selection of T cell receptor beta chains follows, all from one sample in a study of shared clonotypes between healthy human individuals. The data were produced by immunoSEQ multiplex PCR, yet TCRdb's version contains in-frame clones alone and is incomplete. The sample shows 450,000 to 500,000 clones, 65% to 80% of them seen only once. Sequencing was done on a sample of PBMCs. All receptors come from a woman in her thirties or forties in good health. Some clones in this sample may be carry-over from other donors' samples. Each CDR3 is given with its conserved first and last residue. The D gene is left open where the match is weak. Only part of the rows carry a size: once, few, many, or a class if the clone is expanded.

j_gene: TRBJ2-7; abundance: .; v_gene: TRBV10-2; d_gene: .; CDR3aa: CASSESSAYEQYF; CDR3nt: TGCGCCAGCAGTGAGTCATCGGCTTACGAGCAGTACTTC
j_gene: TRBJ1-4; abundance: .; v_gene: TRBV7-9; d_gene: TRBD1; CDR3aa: CASSSRQGRDEKLFF; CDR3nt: TGTGCCAGCAGCTCCCGACAGGGTCGGGATGAAAAACTGTTTTTT
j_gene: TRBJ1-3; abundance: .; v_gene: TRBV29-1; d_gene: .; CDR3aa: CSVGGFGNTIYF; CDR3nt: TGCAGCGTTGGCGGGTTTGGAAACACCATATATTTT
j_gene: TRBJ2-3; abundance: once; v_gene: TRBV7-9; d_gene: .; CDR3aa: CASSSTSSDTQYF; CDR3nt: TGTGCCAGCAGCTCGACTAGTTCAGATACGCAGTATTTT
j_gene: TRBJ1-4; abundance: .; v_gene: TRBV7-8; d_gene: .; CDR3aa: CASSSYRFGGKGANEKLFF; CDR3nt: TGTGCCAGCAGCTCATATAGATTTGGTGGGAAGGGGGCTAATGAAAAACTGTTTTTT
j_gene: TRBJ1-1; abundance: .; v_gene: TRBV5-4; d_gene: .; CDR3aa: CASSLGRGVTEAFF; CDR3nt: TGTGCCAGCAGCTTGGGTCGCGGGGTTACTGAAGCTTTCTTT
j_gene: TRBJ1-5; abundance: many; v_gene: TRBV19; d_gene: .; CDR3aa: CASSTGDILNQPQHF; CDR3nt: TGTGCCAGTAGTACTGGGGACATCCTAAATCAGCCCCAGCATTTT
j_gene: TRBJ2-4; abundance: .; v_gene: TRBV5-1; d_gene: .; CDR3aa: CASSSLGSLAKNIQYF; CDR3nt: TGCGCCAGCAGCTCACTAGGGTCCCTAGCCAAAAACATTCAGTACTTC
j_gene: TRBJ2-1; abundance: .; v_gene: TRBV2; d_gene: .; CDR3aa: CASSDIGYNEQFF; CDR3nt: TGTGCCAGCAGTGATATCGGATACAATGAGCAGTTCTTC
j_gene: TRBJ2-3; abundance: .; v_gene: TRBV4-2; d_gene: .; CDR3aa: CASSQGREIDTQYF; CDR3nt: TGTGCCAGCAGCCAAGGGCGGGAAATAGATACGCAGTATTTT
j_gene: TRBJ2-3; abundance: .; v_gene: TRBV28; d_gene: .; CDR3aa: CASSRQLRTDTQYF; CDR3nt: TGTGCCAGCAGCCGACAGTTACGCACAGATACGCAGTATTTT
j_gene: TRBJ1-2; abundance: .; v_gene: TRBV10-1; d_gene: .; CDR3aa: CASSDSGYGYTF; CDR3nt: TGCGCCAGCAGTGATTCTGGCTATGGCTACACCTTC
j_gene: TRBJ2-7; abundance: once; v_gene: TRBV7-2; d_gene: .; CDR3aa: CASSQYRSYEQYF; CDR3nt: TGTGCCAGCAGTCAATACAGGTCCTACGAGCAGTACTTC
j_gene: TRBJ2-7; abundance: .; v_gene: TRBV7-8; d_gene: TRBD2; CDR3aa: CASSLTSGSFSGEQYF; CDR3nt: TGTGCCAGCAGCTTGACTAGCGGGAGTTTTTCGGGAGAGCAGTACTTC
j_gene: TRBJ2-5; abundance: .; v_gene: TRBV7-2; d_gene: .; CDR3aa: CASSLQPGPQETQYF; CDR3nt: TGTGCCAGCAGCTTACAACCGGGACCTCAAGAGACCCAGTACTTC
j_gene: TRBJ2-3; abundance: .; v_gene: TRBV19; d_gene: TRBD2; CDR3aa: CASSTGLGRDTQYF; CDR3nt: TGTGCCAGTAGTACCGGACTAGGAAGAGATACGCAGTATTTT
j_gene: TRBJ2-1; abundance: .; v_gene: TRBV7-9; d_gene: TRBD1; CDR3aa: CASSSGWDRTGNEQFF; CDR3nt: TGTGCCAGCAGCTCGGGTTGGGATCGGACAGGGAATGAGCAGTTCTTC
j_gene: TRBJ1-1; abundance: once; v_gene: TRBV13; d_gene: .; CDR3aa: CASSLRQNTEAFF; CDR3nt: TGTGCCAGCAGCTTACGCCAGAACACTGAAGCTTTCTTT
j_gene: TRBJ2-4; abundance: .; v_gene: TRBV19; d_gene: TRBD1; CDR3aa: CASSPLLGGPKNIQYF; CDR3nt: TGTGCCAGTAGTCCCCTATTAGGGGGCCCCAAAAACATTCAGTACTTC
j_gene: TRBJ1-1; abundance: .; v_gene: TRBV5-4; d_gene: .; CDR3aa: CASSLDARLNTEAFF; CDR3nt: TGTGCCAGCAGCTTGGACGCGCGATTGAACACTGAAGCTTTCTTT
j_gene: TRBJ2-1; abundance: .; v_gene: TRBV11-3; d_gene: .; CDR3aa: CASSPPGNEQFF; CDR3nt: TGTGCCAGCAGCCCCCCCGGGAATGAGCAGTTCTTC
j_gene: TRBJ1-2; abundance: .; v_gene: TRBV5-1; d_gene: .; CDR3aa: CASSLRVGGDGYTF; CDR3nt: TGCGCCAGCAGCTTGCGGGTAGGAGGGGATGGCTACACCTTC
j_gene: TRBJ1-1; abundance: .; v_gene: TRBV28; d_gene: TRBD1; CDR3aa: CASSLSDRAAEAFF; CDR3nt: TGTGCCAGCAGTTTATCGGACAGGGCCGCTGAAGCTTTCTTT
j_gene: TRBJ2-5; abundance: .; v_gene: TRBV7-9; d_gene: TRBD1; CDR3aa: CASSLAGQEETQYF; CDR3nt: TGTGCCAGCAGCTTAGCGGGACAGGAAGAGACCCAGTACTTC
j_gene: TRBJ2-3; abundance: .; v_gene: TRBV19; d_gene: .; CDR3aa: CASSGRGSTQYF; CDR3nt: TGTGCCAGTAGCGGTCGGGGCAGTACGCAGTATTTT
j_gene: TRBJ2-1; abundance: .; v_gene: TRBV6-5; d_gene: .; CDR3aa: CASSGREPSYNEQFF; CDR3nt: TGTGCCAGCAGTGGTCGGGAGCCTTCCTACAATGAGCAGTTCTTC
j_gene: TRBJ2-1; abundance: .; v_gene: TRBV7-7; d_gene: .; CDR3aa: CASSPQGGSYNEQFF; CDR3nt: TGTGCTAGCAGCCCCCAGGGGGGGTCCTACAATGAGCAGTTCTTC
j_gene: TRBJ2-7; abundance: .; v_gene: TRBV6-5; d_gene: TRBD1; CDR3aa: CASRPRQGFYEQYF; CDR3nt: TGTGCCAGCAGACCCAGACAGGGTTTCTACGAGCAGTACTTC
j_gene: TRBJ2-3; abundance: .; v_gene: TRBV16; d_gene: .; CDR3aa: CASSQAGIVDTQYF; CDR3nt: TGTGCCAGCAGCCAAGCGGGAATCGTGGATACGCAGTATTTT
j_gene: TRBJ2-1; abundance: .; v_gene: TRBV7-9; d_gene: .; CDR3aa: CASSSKGLLSEQFF; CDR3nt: TGTGCCAGCAGCTCCAAAGGACTACTAAGTGAGCAGTTCTTC
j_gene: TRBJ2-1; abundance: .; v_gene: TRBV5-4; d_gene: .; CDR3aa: CATNAKGSYNEQFF; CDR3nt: TGTGCCACTAACGCTAAAGGGTCCTACAATGAGCAGTTCTTC
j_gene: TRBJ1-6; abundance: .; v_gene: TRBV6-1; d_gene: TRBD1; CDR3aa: CASSGRTGWNSPLHF; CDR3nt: TGTGCCAGCAGTGGGAGGACAGGGTGGAATTCACCCCTCCACTTT
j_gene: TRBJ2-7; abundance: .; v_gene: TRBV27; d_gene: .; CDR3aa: CASSPIGRATYEQYF; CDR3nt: TGTGCCAGCAGTCCCATAGGGCGGGCCACCTACGAGCAGTACTTC
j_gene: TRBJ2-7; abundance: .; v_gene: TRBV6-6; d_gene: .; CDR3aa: CASRDGGSAYEQYF; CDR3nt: TGTGCCAGCAGGGACGGCGGCAGCGCCTACGAGCAGTACTTC
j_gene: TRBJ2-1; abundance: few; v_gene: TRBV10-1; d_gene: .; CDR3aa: CASSESRQETSYNEQFF; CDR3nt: TGCGCCAGCAGTGAATCGAGACAGGAGACTTCCTACAATGAGCAGTTCTTC
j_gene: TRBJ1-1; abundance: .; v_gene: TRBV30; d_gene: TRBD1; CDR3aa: CARDRAFGVTEAFF; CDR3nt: TGTGCTAGGGACAGGGCTTTTGGGGTTACTGAAGCTTTCTTT
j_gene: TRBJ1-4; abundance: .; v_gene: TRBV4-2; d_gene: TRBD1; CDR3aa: CASSQDRGTGQGSLNEKLFF; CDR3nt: TGTGCCAGCAGCCAAGACCGGGGAACGGGACAGGGGAGTCTGAATGAAAAACTGTTTTTT
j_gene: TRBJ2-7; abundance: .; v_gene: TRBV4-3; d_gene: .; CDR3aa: CASSQDVLAPTYEQYF; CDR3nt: TGCGCCAGCAGCCAAGATGTCCTAGCGCCTACCTACGAGCAGTACTTC
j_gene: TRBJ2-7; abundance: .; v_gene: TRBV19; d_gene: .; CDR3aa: CASSIDRGSGEQYF; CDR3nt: TGTGCCAGTAGTATAGATCGGGGGTCGGGCGAGCAGTACTTC
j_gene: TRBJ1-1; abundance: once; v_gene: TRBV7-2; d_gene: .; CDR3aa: CASSIRTATEAFF; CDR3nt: TGTGCCAGCAGCATACGGACAGCAACTGAAGCTTTCTTT
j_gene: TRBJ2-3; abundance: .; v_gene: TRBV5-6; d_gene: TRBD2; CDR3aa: CASSTLAGGDTQYF; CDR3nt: TGTGCCAGCAGCACTCTAGCGGGAGGAGATACGCAGTATTTT
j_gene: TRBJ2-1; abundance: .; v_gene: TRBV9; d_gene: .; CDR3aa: CASSLGPNYNEQFF; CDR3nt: TGTGCCAGCAGCTTGGGTCCCAACTACAATGAGCAGTTCTTC